The 32 T cell receptor beta chains reported below all come from one sample, sequenced in a study of T cell responses to AZD1222 COVID-19 vaccine. Sequencing was performed with immunoSEQ multiplex PCR; in TCRdb, only in-frame clones are kept and a portion is missing. The sample contains approximately 170,000 clones, 80% to 95% of which appear only once. This material consisted of peripheral blood, taken on day 0 of AZD1222 vaccination. The receptors were sampled from an adult in good health.

This chain joins TRBV24-1 and TRBJ2-3; unclear D gene. CDR3 length equals 12 residues. CDR1 and CDR2 from the germline V gene are KGHDR and SFDVKD. V lost 5 bases and J 2 bases, leaving 4 bases between the germline ends. The CDR3, as DNA: TGTGCCACCAGTGGCCCCACAGATACGCAGTATTTT. Translating gives CATSGPTDTQYF.

V gene TRBV11-2 combines with J gene TRBJ2-1; TRBD2 is a possible D gene (6 bases). This CDR3 is built from 14 residues. Germline V gene sequence: CDR1 SGHAT, CDR2 FQNNGV. Trimming took off 5 bases at V and 10 bases at J, with 18 bases between the two ends. Here the CDR3 reads CASSPTGLAGEQFF. The DNA of the CDR3 is TGTGCCAGCAGCCCGACGGGTCTCGCGGGGGAGCAGTTCTTC.

The CDR3, as DNA: TGTGCCAGCAGCCAAGCGGGCAACGCTGGAAACACCATATATTTT. This gives the protein CASSQAGNAGNTIYF. This chain connects TRBV6-5 to TRBJ1-3, with unresolved D. V lost 6 bases and J lost 2, with 14 bases in between. Germline V gene data show CDR1 as MNHEY and CDR2 as SVGAGI. The CDR3 runs to 15 residues.

The chain uses TRBV12-1 and TRBJ1-1. TRBV12-1 is a recognized pseudogene. This CDR3 has 15 residues. The chain's CDR3 is CASSFGGGGCTEAFF. In DNA form, the CDR3 reads TGTGCCAGCAGCTTTGGAGGAGGGGGATGCACTGAAGCTTTCTTT.

Remarks on this clone: Other DNA sequences in the same sample also yield this CDR3. The chain joins TRBV5-1 to TRBJ1-4; 8 positions match TRBD1. Germline CDR1 SGHRS, CDR2 YFSETQ. After removal of 5 bases from V and 2 bases from J, the junction contained 2 bases not matched to a gene. CDR3 length: 14 amino acids. CDR3 in amino acids: CASSRQGTNEKLFF. The CDR3 DNA sequence: TGCGCCAGCAGTCGACAGGGGACTAATGAAAAACTGTTTTTT.

The rearrangement joins TRBV6-2 or TRBV6-3 to TRBJ1-2; TRBD1 might be the D (5 bases). The V gene lost 0 bases and the J gene lost 4 bases, with 15 bases spanning the gap. Looked up from germline, CDR1 is MNHEY and CDR2 is SVGEGT. This CDR3 has 16 amino acids. The CDR3 spells CASSYSRDGQIYGYTF. The CDR3 DNA sequence: TGTGCCAGCAGTTACTCCCGGGACGGACAAATCTATGGCTACACCTTC.

This chain uses TRBV5-5 with TRBJ1-2; TRBD1 matches at 7 bases. Trimming removed 4 bases from V and 8 bases from J; junction bases left unmatched: 8. There are 13 residues in the CDR3. Germline CDR1 SGHKS, CDR2 YYEKEE (reference sequence). This CDR3 reads CASSPQTGNGYTF. The CDR3, as DNA: TGTGCCAGCAGCCCCCAGACAGGGAACGGCTACACCTTC.

This sequence joins TRBV10-3 and TRBJ1-5; TRBD1 is a possible D gene (5 bases). This CDR3 comprises 14 residues. The germline V gene encodes CDR1 ENHRY and CDR2 SYGVKD. Trimming removed 11 bases from V and 2 bases from J, with 16 bases in between. The CDR3 loop is CASQRGVGNQPQHF. The CDR3 DNA reads as TGTGCCTCTCAGCGAGGGGTCGGCAATCAGCCCCAGCATTTT.

This chain links TRBV6-5 with TRBJ1-2; D is unclear. Trimming removed 5 bases from V and 0 bases from J, with 10 bases in between. This CDR3 is 14 amino acids long. Germline V gene sequence: CDR1 MNHEY, CDR2 SVGAGI. The CDR3 is CASSNGGPNYGYTF. CDR3 sequence (DNA): TGTGCCAGCAGTAACGGCGGGCCTAACTATGGCTACACCTTC.

This clone was found a few times. V usage is TRBV4-3 and J usage is TRBJ1-2; a possible D gene is TRBD1 (5 bases). Trimming removed 0 bases at V and 7 bases at J, with 18 bases between. In germline, CDR1 is LGHNA, CDR2 YSLEER. The CDR3 is 16 amino acids. The CDR3 protein is CASSQDAGQGPGGYTF. As DNA, the CDR3 is TGCGCCAGCAGCCAAGATGCAGGGCAGGGCCCAGGTGGCTACACCTTC.

This chain links TRBV11-3 with TRBJ2-5; D gene uncertain. The CDR3 spans 15 residues. Trimming pared 2 bases from V and 5 bases from J, leaving 15 bases between. CDR1 and CDR2 from the germline V gene are SGHNT and YENEEA. The CDR3 spells CASSLTASYGETQYF. The CDR3 DNA follows: TGTGCCAGCAGCTTAACGGCTTCCTATGGGGAGACCCAGTACTTC.

This chain connects TRBV4-2 to TRBJ2-3; D remains unclear. CDR1 is LGHNA, CDR2 YNFKEQ, per germline. The CDR3 runs 14 residues. Between the trimmed V and J ends, which lost 1 base and 4 bases, there was a span of 9 bases. CDR3 loop: CASSQAREADTQYF. DNA for the CDR3: TGTGCCAGCAGCCAAGCTAGGGAAGCAGATACGCAGTATTTT.

This clone was picked up one time. The gene calls are TRBV6-5 and TRBJ1-1; D not certain. The V gene's germline CDR1 is MNHEY and CDR2 SVGAGI. V dropped 0 bases and J dropped 1 base, with 9 bases sitting between them. There are 15 residues in the CDR3. The CDR3 DNA reads as TGTGCCAGCAGTTACTCTAGGGAGCCGAACACTGAAGCTTTCTTT. It encodes CASSYSREPNTEAFF.

The V and J genes are TRBV27 and TRBJ1-4; the D is unclear. Germline CDR1 reads MNHEY; CDR2 reads SMNVEV (reference sequence). This CDR3 has 13 residues. The V end lost 6 bases, the J end lost 2 bases, and 7 bases lay between the germline ends. This CDR3 reads CASSRRTNEKLFF. CDR3 DNA sequence: TGTGCCAGCAGCCGCCGGACTAATGAAAAACTGTTTTTT. The full variable domain, in which reference TRBV27 and TRBJ1-4 provide the parts outside the CDR3, is EAQVTQNPRYLITVTGKKLTVTCSQNMNHEYMSWYRQDPGLGLRQIYYSMNVEVTDKGDVPEGYKVSRKEKRNFPLILESPSPNQTSLYFCASSRRTNEKLFFGSGTQLSVL.

This chain links TRBV6-2 or TRBV6-3 with TRBJ2-7; 8 positions agree with TRBD1. The CDR3 has 15 residues. CDR1 MNHEY and CDR2 SVGEGT come from the germline V gene. Trimming removed 5 bases from V and 4 bases from J; junction bases left unmatched: 10. This chain's CDR3 is CASSVRDRWGYEQYF. The CDR3 DNA reads as TGTGCCAGCAGTGTGCGGGACAGGTGGGGGTACGAGCAGTACTTC.

V usage is TRBV5-4 and J usage is TRBJ2-1, with a tentative D call TRBD2 (5 bases). CDR1 is SGHNT, CDR2 YYREEE, per germline (reference sequence). The ends were cut back, 0 bases at V and 3 bases at J, with 10 bases in the middle. The CDR3 runs 15 residues. CDR3 nucleotides: TGTGCCAGCAGCTTGGCAGGAGGTGGCTACAATGAGCAGTTCTTC. It translates to CASSLAGGGYNEQFF. Variable domain in full (rest from reference TRBV5-4 and TRBJ2-1): ETGVTQSPTHLIKTRGQQVTLRCSSQSGHNTVSWYQQALGQGPQFIFQYYREEENGRGNFPPRFSGLQFPNYSSELNVNALELDDSALYLCASSLAGGGYNEQFFGPGTRLTVL.

In its sample, this clone was seen once. The chain is built from TRBV11-2 and TRBJ2-4; D is perhaps TRBD2 (6 bases). This CDR3 has 13 amino acids. CDR1 is SGHAT and CDR2 is FQNNGV in the germline V gene. V was shortened by 6 bases and J by 4 bases, with 10 bases between the two germline ends. The CDR3 sequence: CASRRLEKNIQYF. In DNA, the CDR3 is TGTGCCAGCAGACGACTAGAAAAAAACATTCAGTACTTC.

The chain combines TRBV12-3 or TRBV12-4 with TRBJ1-4; no reliable D call. The CDR3 has 12 residues. V was pared by 6 bases and J by 12 bases, with 14 bases between. The CDR3: CASSWWPGELFF. The CDR3 nucleotides are TGTGCCAGCAGCTGGTGGCCCGGGGAACTGTTTTTT.

The rearrangement uses TRBV21-1 and TRBJ1-3; the table's D call of TRBD1 was not tested on the DNA. TRBV21-1 is a pseudogene locus. The CDR3 consists of 20 residues. The CDR3 loop reads CASSPRDRGCPEFSGNTIYF. Here the CDR3 DNA reads TGTGCCAGCAGCCCCCGGGACAGGGGGTGCCCTGAGTTCTCTGGAAACACCATATATTTT.

The chain joins TRBV5-6 to TRBJ2-1; perhaps D is TRBD1 or TRBD2 (5 bases each). Trimming took off 3 bases at V and 9 bases at J, with 10 bases between the two ends. Germline lookup yields CDR1 SGHDT and CDR2 YYEEEE. The CDR3 spans 12 residues. CDR3 sequence reads: CASSSREREQFF. CDR3 nucleotides: TGTGCCAGCAGCTCCAGGGAGCGTGAGCAGTTCTTC.

The chain has TRBV10-1 and TRBJ2-7; a possible D gene is TRBD2 (6 bases). V dropped 11 bases and J dropped 7 bases, with 15 bases sitting between them. From germline, CDR1 is WNHNN and CDR2 SYGVQD (reference sequence). The CDR3 spans 11 residues. In DNA, the CDR3 is TGCGCCCCCCGGGGGTTAGGTGAGCAGTACTTC. Translation: CAPRGLGEQYF.

As DNA, the CDR3 is TGTGCCAGCAGTCTTCGACAGCTTTATAATTCACCCCTCCACTTT. This sequence encodes CASSLRQLYNSPLHF. The chain is built from TRBV28 and TRBJ1-6; a possible D gene is TRBD1 (5 bases). V lost 5 bases and J lost 4, with 12 bases in between. Germline loops: CDR1 MDHEN, CDR2 SYDVKM. CDR3 length: 15 residues.

Turning to this clone: The same CDR3 is also encoded by other DNA sequences in this sample. The chain employs TRBV18 and TRBJ1-1; D not resolved. Germline CDR1 is KGHSH and CDR2 is LQKENI. V was shortened by 1 base and J by 1 base, with 4 bases between the two germline ends. This CDR3 is built from 13 residues. This CDR3 is CASSPRQNTEAFF. DNA for the CDR3: TGTGCCAGCTCACCACGGCAGAACACTGAAGCTTTCTTT.

The chain employs TRBV5-5 and TRBJ2-2, with D unresolved. Per germline, CDR1 SGHKS and CDR2 YYEKEE (reference sequence). The CDR3 has 14 amino acids. V was shortened by 0 bases and J by 8 bases, with 11 bases between the two germline ends. CDR3 nucleotides: TGTGCCAGCAGCTTGGAAGGAGTTGGGGGGGAGCTGTTTTTT. Translating it yields CASSLEGVGGELFF.

This clone was found once. The chain carries TRBV5-8 and TRBJ1-2; the D is unclear. CDR3 size: 15 residues. Germline V CDR1 and CDR2: SGHTS, YDEGEE. The V end lost 4 bases, the J end lost 4 bases, and 17 bases lay between the germline ends. CDR3 in amino acids: CASSVDSLPLYGYTF. The CDR3 nucleotides read TGTGCCAGCAGCGTGGACTCGCTCCCTCTCTATGGCTACACCTTC.

The chain recombines TRBV3-1 (or the pseudogene TRBV3-2) with TRBJ1-1; TRBD1 matches 7 bases. CDR3 length: 12 amino acids. Germline CDR1 and CDR2: LGHDT and YNNKEL (reference sequence). With 8 bases clipped from V and 1 base from J, the junction kept 1 base outside the gene matches. CDR3 DNA sequence: TGTGCCAGCCGGGACAGGAACACTGAAGCTTTCTTT. Its protein product is CASRDRNTEAFF.

This sequence joins TRBV28 and TRBJ2-7; 9 bases agree with TRBD2. Germline CDR1 MDHEN, CDR2 SYDVKM. Trimming took 3 bases from V and 5 from J; bases not matched to a gene: 14. This CDR3 comprises 17 residues. The chain's CDR3 is CASSFPVSAGGPDEQYF. In DNA form, the CDR3 reads TGTGCCAGCAGTTTCCCGGTATCGGCGGGAGGGCCTGACGAGCAGTACTTC.

CDR3 amino acids: CASRQRQGAGYEQYF. The CDR3 DNA reads TGTGCCAGCAGGCAAAGACAGGGGGCAGGGTACGAGCAGTACTTC. The rearrangement uses TRBV5-5 and TRBJ2-7; 10 bases align to TRBD1. The CDR3 covers 15 residues. Germline CDR1 reads SGHKS; CDR2 reads YYEKEE (reference sequence). The V gene end was trimmed by 5 bases and the J gene end by 4 bases; junction bases not matched to a gene: 9.

The chain recombines TRBV6-2 or TRBV6-3 with TRBJ1-1; 8 nucleotides line up with TRBD1. CDR1 is MNHEY, CDR2 SVGEGT, per germline. Trimming took 5 bases from V and 0 from J; bases not matched to a gene: 11. The CDR3 length is 17 residues. Here the CDR3 reads CASSKSRDRSLNTEAFF. The CDR3 DNA reads TGTGCCAGCAGTAAATCTCGGGACAGGTCATTGAACACTGAAGCTTTCTTT.

J is TRBJ2-1 and V is TRBV19; 12 nucleotides line up with TRBD2. CDR3 size: 14 residues. Germline CDR1 and CDR2: LNHDA and SQIVND (reference sequence). With V trimmed by 3 bases and J by 6 bases, 0 bases remained unmatched. In nucleotides, the CDR3 is TGTGCCAGTAGTATGGGACTAGCGGGCAATGAGCAGTTCTTC. Protein sequence: CASSMGLAGNEQFF. The variable domain in full, with the rest retrieved from reference TRBV19 and TRBJ2-1, is DGGITQSPKYLFRKEGQNVTLSCEQNLNHDAMYWYRQDPGQGLRLIYYSQIVNDFQKGDIAEGYSVSREKKESFPLTVTSAQKNPTAFYLCASSMGLAGNEQFFGPGTRLTVL.

The chain carries TRBV7-9 and TRBJ1-1; D is unresolved. This CDR3 contains 12 residues. Germline V gene lookup returns CDR1 SEHNR and CDR2 FQNEAQ (reference sequence). Trimming pared 1 base from V and 8 bases from J, leaving 8 bases between. CDR3 DNA: TGTGCCAGCAGCTTAGTAGCAGGCGAAGCTTTCTTT. Amino acids: CASSLVAGEAFF.

The chain has TRBV11-3 and TRBJ1-4, with TRBD1 matching over 11 bases. CDR3 size: 16 residues. Germline V gene lookup returns CDR1 SGHNT and CDR2 YENEEA. The V segment lost 4 bases and the J segment 8 bases; nucleotides outside the gene matches: 9. The CDR3 nucleotides read TGTGCCAGCAGCTCCGGACAGGGGGCGATTGGGGAAAAACTGTTTTTT. The encoded protein is CASSSGQGAIGEKLFF.